The source of this TCR beta chain is a study of breast tumors, draining lymph nodes, adjacent tissues. General study points: Luminal-like breast cancer showed significantly higher tumor–nontumor repertoire similarity than basal-like. Data only fit, rather than demonstrated, lymph node origin of most tumor T cells. Tumor repertoires ranked between lymph nodes and nontumor tissue in diversity, with V and J gene preferences.

V lost 5 bases to trimming and J lost 3 bases, with 12 bases between them. CDR1 and CDR2 from the germline V gene are LNHDA and SQIVND (reference sequence). The CDR3 covers 14 residues. The lymph nodes were axillary draining lymph nodes from breast cancer patients. In TCRdb, the multiplex PCR reads were re-called with MiXCR into one record per CDR3 protein. The table has 270,000 or so distinct CDR3 sequences, about 30% seen once. In its sample, this clonotype was seen many times. Antigen specificity is unknown. The chain combines TRBV19 with TRBJ2-3; D is uncertain. Specimen: axillary lymph node tissue. The TCR comes from a female donor with breast cancer. Some clones in this sample may be carry-over from other donors' samples. The CDR3 spells CASSPLSGTDTQYF. CDR3 nucleotides: TGTGCCAGTAGTCCCCTTTCGGGTACAGATACGCAGTATTTT.